Below, 18 T cell receptor beta chains from the same sample are listed, as sequenced in a study of spatial heterogeneity in lung cancer. Time point meaning: sample taken at primary tumor resection. Whole RNA, which was extracted from tumor, nontumor lung tissue or frozen PBMC, was sequenced without any cell sorting. From the 5' RACE reads, TCRdb called clonotypes with MiXCR, one entry per CDR3 protein. The data hold about 48,000 distinct CDR3 sequences, with approximately 5% observed a single time. The material was PBMCs, obtained at surgery. These receptors came from a male donor with early-stage non-small cell lung cancer.

This clonotype was seen at least ten times. The CDR3 coding sequence is TGCAGTGCTAGTGGGACGAATTGGCCTGAAGCTTTCTTT. Its protein is CSASGTNWPEAFF. J is TRBJ1-1 and V is TRBV20-1; TRBD1 might be the D (5 bases). CDR1 DFQATT and CDR2 SNEGSKA come from the germline V gene (reference sequence). Trimming removed 3 bases at V and 6 bases at J, with 14 bases between. The CDR3 has 13 residues.

The sample holds many counts of this clonotype. Germline and junction disagree at one end, which may indicate a read error. V usage is TRBV6-6 and J usage is TRBJ1-2; D is possibly TRBD1 (6 bases). The germline V gene has CDR1 MNHNY and CDR2 SVGAGI (reference sequence). The CDR3 is 15 amino acids. DNA of the CDR3: TGTGCCAGCACTTACCAGGTGACAGGCAGATGGGGCTACACCTTC. It codes for CASTYQVTGRWGYTF.

This clonotype was detected many times. This chain links TRBV28 with TRBJ2-1; 8 nucleotides match TRBD2. The CDR3 is made up of 16 amino acids. V lost 4 bases and J lost 3; bases outside the gene matches: 8. Germline CDR1 reads MDHEN; CDR2 reads SYDVKM. CDR3 sequence reads: CASSSTRGTSYNEQFF. In DNA, the CDR3 is TGTGCCAGCAGTTCCACCCGCGGGACTAGCTACAATGAGCAGTTCTTC.

The sample holds many counts of this clonotype. This chain links TRBV5-1 with TRBJ1-1, with 7 bases matching TRBD1. CDR1 is SGHRS, CDR2 YFSETQ, per germline. The CDR3 has 16 amino acids. V shed 4 bases and J 0 bases; nucleotides not matched to a gene: 9. CDR3: CASSKLVGQLNTEAFF. The CDR3 DNA sequence: TGCGCCAGCAGCAAATTGGTGGGACAGTTGAACACTGAAGCTTTCTTT. The full variable domain, its missing parts supplied by reference TRBV5-1 and TRBJ1-1, is KAGVTQTPRYLIKTRGQQVTLSCSPISGHRSVSWYQQTPGQGLQFLFEYFSETQRNKGNFPGRFSGRQFSNSRSEMNVSTLELGDSALYLCASSKLVGQLNTEAFFGQGTRLTVV.

The table lists this clonotype with many counts. The V call is TRBV20-1, the J call TRBJ2-7; a possible D gene is TRBD2 (5 bases). Germline V gives CDR1 DFQATT, CDR2 SNEGSKA (reference sequence). CDR3 size: 13 residues. Trimming removed 6 bases from V and 5 bases from J, with 17 bases in between. CDR3 DNA sequence: TGCAGTGCGAGGGAGACCCTAAGTAACGAGCAGTACTTC. It codes for CSARETLSNEQYF.

This CDR3 is CSVDPTGGWPTQYF. The DNA for the CDR3 is TGCAGCGTGGATCCTACAGGGGGCTGGCCGACCCAGTACTTC. The chain recombines TRBV29-1 with TRBJ2-5; TRBD1 matches 9 bases. CDR1 SQVTM and CDR2 ANQGSEA come from the germline V gene. J was trimmed by 7 bases and V by 6 bases; bases with no gene match: 12. The CDR3 extends over 14 amino acids.

This clonotype was seen many times. In DNA form, the CDR3 reads TGTGCCAGCAGCTTCAATACCGATGAGCAGTTCTTC. Translated: CASSFNTDEQFF. The chain employs TRBV7-2 and TRBJ2-1; D is unclear. V was shortened by 3 bases and J by 8 bases, with 8 bases between the two germline ends. The V gene's germline CDR1 is SGHTA and CDR2 FQGNSA. The CDR3 totals 12 residues. Full variable domain (rest looked up from reference TRBV7-2 and TRBJ2-1): GAGVSQSPSNKVTEKGKDVELRCDPISGHTALYWYRQSLGQGLEFLIYFQGNSAPDKSGLPSDRFSAERTGGSVSTLTIQRTQQEDSAVYLCASSFNTDEQFFGPGTRLTVL.

This chain joins TRBV2 and TRBJ2-7, with 8 bases identical to TRBD1. The V segment lost 8 bases and the J segment 4 bases; nucleotides outside the gene matches: 10. Germline lookup yields CDR1 SNHLY and CDR2 FYNNEI. This CDR3 comprises 14 residues. In nucleotides, the CDR3 is TGTGCCAGCTACAGCGGACAGGGCCCTTACGAGCAGTACTTC. This gives the protein CASYSGQGPYEQYF.

There are a few counts of this clonotype. The CDR3 region is CASSQDGASGSTDTQYF. CDR3 DNA sequence: TGCGCCAGCAGCCAAGACGGGGCTAGCGGTAGCACAGATACGCAGTATTTT. V is TRBV4-1 and J is TRBJ2-3; 7 nucleotides align to TRBD2. The CDR3 runs to 17 residues. V dropped 0 bases and J dropped 0; count of bases not matched to a gene: 6. Germline V lookup: CDR1 MGHRA, CDR2 YSYEKL.

This clonotype was observed a handful of times. The V call is TRBV27, the J call TRBJ1-3; 8 bases agree with TRBD1. The germline V gene has CDR1 MNHEY and CDR2 SMNVEV (reference sequence). V trimming: 4 bases; J trimming: 2 bases; junction bases outside the gene matches: 4. The CDR3 is 15 amino acids. The CDR3 nucleotides are TGTGCCAGCAGTTCCTCAGGGGGCACTGGAAACACCATATATTTT. Translation: CASSSSGGTGNTIYF.

This clonotype was observed many times. The chain links TRBV28 to TRBJ2-2; TRBD1 matches at 7 bases. Trimming took 5 bases from V and 2 from J; bases not matched to a gene: 8. In germline, CDR1 is MDHEN, CDR2 SYDVKM. This CDR3 comprises 16 residues. The CDR3 DNA sequence: TGTGCCAGCAGTGGCTGGGACAGTACAAACACCGGGGAGCTGTTTTTT. Residues: CASSGWDSTNTGELFF.

This clonotype was seen repeatedly, ten times or more. The chain has TRBV12-3 or TRBV12-4 and TRBJ2-3; D not resolved. This CDR3 contains 13 residues. Deletions cut 5 bases from V and 7 bases from J, with 13 bases between. CDR3 DNA sequence: TGTGCCAGCAGTCCCCCTGGCCGTAATACGCAGTATTTT. Protein product: CASSPPGRNTQYF.

This clonotype was seen at least ten times. This chain links TRBV20-1 with TRBJ2-7; TRBD1 agrees at 7 bases. With 3 bases clipped from V and 4 bases from J, the junction kept 9 bases outside the gene matches. Looked up from germline, CDR1 is DFQATT and CDR2 is SNEGSKA (reference sequence). The length of the CDR3 is 14 residues. The CDR3 DNA reads as TGCAGTGCTAGTCTAGGACAGGACCCTTACGAGCAGTACTTC. Its protein is CSASLGQDPYEQYF.

This clonotype was seen at least ten times. The rearrangement links TRBV5-1 to TRBJ2-2; D is undetermined. V dropped 4 bases and J dropped 6 bases, with 10 bases sitting between them. The CDR3 runs to 13 residues. Germline CDR1 is SGHRS and CDR2 is YFSETQ. The CDR3 reads CASSRDEAGELFF. CDR3 DNA sequence: TGCGCCAGCAGCCGTGACGAGGCCGGGGAGCTGTTTTTT.

This clonotype was seen at least ten times. The rearrangement uses TRBV3-1 and TRBJ2-2, with D possibly being TRBD2 (6 bases). CDR3 size: 14 residues. Germline CDR1 LGHDT, CDR2 YNNKEL (reference sequence). V lost 7 bases to trimming and J lost 4 bases, with 13 bases between them. Here the CDR3 DNA reads TGTGCCAGCATCAGGCAGGGAGGCACCGGGGAGCTGTTTTTT. Translated: CASIRQGGTGELFF.

This clonotype has a count of ten or more. The rearrangement uses TRBV6-5 and TRBJ2-7; D gene unclear. Germline assignment: CDR1 MNHEY and CDR2 SVGAGI. The CDR3 consists of 13 residues. V was trimmed by 6 bases and J by 4 bases, leaving 13 bases between them. The CDR3 nucleotides are TGTGCCAGCAGCCCATTGAGTGGGTACGAGCAGTACTTC. Its translation is CASSPLSGYEQYF.

There are a few counts of this clonotype. V is TRBV5-1 and J is TRBJ2-7; D is undetermined. Trimming removed 1 base from V and 2 bases from J, with 10 bases in between. CDR3 size: 14 residues. Per germline, CDR1 SGHRS and CDR2 YFSETQ. The CDR3, as DNA: TGCGCCAGCAGCTTGCGCCTAGGGACCTACGAGCAGTACTTC. It specifies CASSLRLGTYEQYF. The full variable domain, in which reference TRBV5-1 and TRBJ2-7 provide the parts outside the CDR3, is KAGVTQTPRYLIKTRGQQVTLSCSPISGHRSVSWYQQTPGQGLQFLFEYFSETQRNKGNFPGRFSGRQFSNSRSEMNVSTLELGDSALYLCASSLRLGTYEQYFGPGTRLTVT.

The V gene is TRBV10-3, the J gene TRBJ1-6, with D possibly matching TRBD1 (6 bases). Trimming took off 10 bases at V and 7 bases at J, with 17 bases between the two ends. Germline values: CDR1 ENHRY, CDR2 SYGVKD. CDR3 length equals 14 residues. The CDR3 here is CATNGQGNNSPLHF. The CDR3 DNA reads TGTGCCACTAACGGGCAGGGGAACAATTCACCCCTCCACTTT.